This T cell receptor beta chain was sequenced during a study of identical twins. Each CDR3 protein is one row after TCRdb ran MiXCR on the 5' RACE reads. The sample shows 600,000 to 850,000 distinct CDR3 sequences, roughly 18% of them seen only once. This clonotype appeared a few times. Antigen unknown. Study outcomes and limitations: Insertion counts were lower in abundant cord blood beta clonotypes, a trend that memory repertoires did not show.

The sample also formed part of further work on T cells expressing NK-cell markers.

What was sequenced was PBMCs. The receptor's source is a woman between 18 and 29 years old in good health.

Written as DNA, the CDR3 is TGTGCCAGCAGCTCTGGGGGGCTGATTACAGATACGCAGTATTTT. Translation gives CASSSGGLITDTQYF. The V call is TRBV11-2, the J call TRBJ2-3; either TRBD1 or TRBD2 may fit D (6 bases each). This CDR3 spans 15 amino acids. Germline loops: CDR1 SGHAT, CDR2 FQNNGV. Trimming removed 4 bases from V and 3 bases from J, with 14 bases in between.